This TCR beta chain was captured by sequencing in a study of blood T cells in healthy people across ages. Germline V CDR1 and CDR2: SGDLS, YYNGEE. CDR3 length: 16 residues. The trim removed 2 bases at V and 7 bases at J, leaving 7 bases unmatched. A J-beta primer mix and a sample-barcoded 5' primer were used in a second PCR of roughly 7 to 12 cycles. One entry per CDR3 protein results from TCRdb running MiXCR on the 5' RACE reads. The table has over 600,000 distinct CDR3 sequences, more than 35% seen once. Material for sequencing was blood. The V and J genes are TRBV9 and TRBJ2-1; 12 bases align to TRBD2. The receptor comes from a man older than 75 in good health. CDR3 nucleotides: TGTGCCAGCAGCGTCGGCGGGACTAGCGGGCCGAATGAGCAGTTCTTC. This translates into CASSVGGTSGPNEQFF.